The 15 T cell receptor beta chains below all came from one sample that was sequenced in a study of T-cell reconstitution after alpha-beta-depleted transplantation in children. The TCRbeta library was prepared with unique molecular identifiers. One entry per CDR3 protein, called by TCRdb with MiXCR from the PCR reads. In the table there are approximately 650,000 distinct CDR3 sequences, less than 15% of which are singletons. Sequencing was performed on PBMCs, taken before TCRalphabeta/CD19-depleted stem cell transplant. The receptors were gathered from a girl aged 2-15 years with congenital amegakaryocytic thrombocytopenia, due to receive a stem cell transplant.

This clonotype has ten or more counts. The genes are TRBV12-3 or TRBV12-4 and TRBJ2-7, with 7 bases that match TRBD1. The CDR3 sequence is 12 residues long. V dropped 5 bases and J dropped 6; count of bases not matched to a gene: 4. CDR3 sequence reads: CASSTTGSEQYF. In DNA form, the CDR3 reads TGTGCCAGCAGTACGACAGGGAGCGAGCAGTACTTC.

This clonotype was seen at least ten times. This chain links TRBV5-1 with TRBJ2-7, with D perhaps assigned TRBD1 or TRBD2 (5 bases each). Trimming stripped 3 bases from V and 4 bases from J, with 11 bases between. Germline assignment: CDR1 SGHRS and CDR2 YFSETQ. The CDR3 loop spans 13 amino acids. The CDR3 protein is CASSYGTGYEQYF. The CDR3 nucleotides are TGCGCCAGCAGCTATGGGACGGGTTACGAGCAGTACTTC.

This clonotype was seen more than once but under ten times. The gene calls are TRBV11-2 and TRBJ2-5, with no clear D. The CDR3 totals 13 residues. Per germline, CDR1 SGHAT and CDR2 FQNNGV. Trimming removed 4 bases from V and 5 bases from J, with 11 bases in between. This chain's CDR3 is CASSSAVVETQYF. DNA for the CDR3: TGTGCCAGCAGCTCCGCGGTTGTGGAGACCCAGTACTTC.

The chain couples TRBV3-1 to TRBJ2-5, with TRBD2 matching 11 bases. The germline CDR1 and CDR2 sequences are LGHDT and YNNKEL (reference sequence). V lost 4 bases and J lost 5; bases outside the gene matches: 9. This CDR3 has 16 residues. The CDR3 sequence is CASSLSGRAFQETQYF. The DNA for the CDR3 is TGTGCCAGCAGCCTTAGCGGGAGGGCCTTCCAGGAGACCCAGTACTTC.

This clonotype was seen repeatedly, ten times or more. The genes are TRBV20-1 and TRBJ2-1, with a tentative D call TRBD2 (6 bases). The germline V gene has CDR1 DFQATT and CDR2 SNEGSKA (reference sequence). The length of the CDR3 is 9 residues. V lost 6 bases and J 14 bases, leaving 11 bases between the germline ends. This CDR3 reads CSAGTLEFF. The CDR3 nucleotides are TGCAGTGCGGGGACTTTGGAGTTCTTC.

This clonotype occurred once. The rearrangement uses TRBV7-6 and TRBJ2-1; D is uncertain. This CDR3 has 16 amino acids. V was trimmed by 5 bases and J by 0 bases, leaving 14 bases between them. From germline, CDR1 is SGHVS and CDR2 FNYEAQ. As DNA, the CDR3 is TGTGCCAGCAGCAAGGGTCGGCTGAGCTCCTACAATGAGCAGTTCTTC. Residues: CASSKGRLSSYNEQFF.

The chain links TRBV12-3 or TRBV12-4 to TRBJ2-1; TRBD2 aligns across 9 bases. This CDR3 has 15 residues. With V trimmed by 7 bases and J by 4 bases, 8 bases remained unmatched. CDR3 in DNA: TGTGCCAGCATCAAGCGGGAGGTGGGATACAATGAGCAGTTCTTC. This translates into CASIKREVGYNEQFF.

The V and J genes are TRBV29-1 and TRBJ2-2; D remains unclear. Germline loops: CDR1 SQVTM, CDR2 ANQGSEA. The CDR3 runs to 12 residues. V dropped 5 bases and J dropped 5 bases, with 9 bases sitting between them. CDR3 protein: CSVTRETGELFF. In DNA, the CDR3 is TGCAGCGTTACCCGCGAGACCGGGGAGCTGTTTTTT.

This clonotype occurred many times. V gene TRBV3-1 combines with J gene TRBJ2-7; tentative D call: TRBD2 (8 bases). Per the germline V gene, CDR1 is LGHDT and CDR2 is YNNKEL (reference sequence). The CDR3 is 15 residues long. The germline V and J ends were trimmed by 4 bases and 6 bases, with 19 bases remaining between them. CDR3: CASSRPSGGGFEQYF. In DNA, the CDR3 is TGTGCCAGCAGCCGCCCCTCGGGAGGGGGCTTCGAGCAGTACTTC.

The rearrangement joins TRBV7-9 to TRBJ2-1; 8 bases agree with TRBD2. Germline lookup yields CDR1 SEHNR and CDR2 FQNEAQ (reference sequence). The CDR3 length is 16 residues. Losses at the gene ends were 8 bases for V and 6 bases for J; bases not matched to a gene: 15. CDR3 residues: CASVGSGMGQRNEQFF. DNA for the CDR3: TGTGCCAGCGTGGGTAGCGGGATGGGTCAGCGCAATGAGCAGTTCTTC.

This clonotype was seen repeatedly, ten times or more. This sequence joins TRBV20-1 and TRBJ2-1, with D perhaps matching TRBD2 (6 bases). Germline assignment: CDR1 DFQATT and CDR2 SNEGSKA (reference sequence). The CDR3 has 10 amino acids. V gave up 6 bases and J gave up 6 bases, with 6 bases separating them. This CDR3 is CSAGGNEQFF. In DNA, the CDR3 is TGCAGTGCCGGGGGCAATGAGCAGTTCTTC.

As for this clonotype: Sequence at one end of the junction differs from germline and may be a read error. This chain links TRBV7-8 with TRBJ1-1; D might be TRBD1 (5 bases). This CDR3 has 14 residues. Germline V gives CDR1 SGHVS, CDR2 FQNEAQ. DNA of the CDR3: TGTGCCAGCAGTTTAGACAGAAGTACCTCAAAAGCTTTCTTT. This codes for CASSLDRSTSKAFF.

This clonotype was observed many times. V is TRBV7-8 and J is TRBJ2-1; 10 bases are a match to TRBD2. Germline V lookup: CDR1 SGHVS, CDR2 FQNEAQ. The CDR3 totals 16 residues. V dropped 4 bases and J dropped 7; count of bases not matched to a gene: 10. CDR3 loop: CASSSAGLAASNEQFF. Here the CDR3 DNA reads TGTGCCAGCAGCTCCGCTGGACTAGCGGCATCTAATGAGCAGTTCTTC.

The genes are TRBV19 and TRBJ2-7, with 8 bases lining up with TRBD2. Looked up from germline, CDR1 is LNHDA and CDR2 is SQIVND (reference sequence). The V gene end was trimmed by 3 bases and the J gene end by 3 bases; junction bases not matched to a gene: 7. The CDR3 length is 15 residues. CDR3 bases: TGTGCCAGTAGTATCCCCCGGGAGGGCCGCTACGAGCAGTACTTC. Protein sequence: CASSIPREGRYEQYF. The full variable domain, in which reference TRBV19 and TRBJ2-7 provide the parts outside the CDR3, is DGGITQSPKYLFRKEGQNVTLSCEQNLNHDAMYWYRQDPGQGLRLIYYSQIVNDFQKGDIAEGYSVSREKKESFPLTVTSAQKNPTAFYLCASSIPREGRYEQYFGPGTRLTVT.

The rearrangement joins TRBV18 to TRBJ2-2, with D possibly TRBD2 on 5 matching bases. The CDR3 has 14 residues. V lost 3 bases and J 3 bases, leaving 8 bases between the germline ends. From germline, CDR1 is KGHSH and CDR2 LQKENI. This CDR3 is CASSPFGDTGELFF. DNA for the CDR3: TGTGCCAGCTCACCCTTCGGGGACACCGGGGAGCTGTTTTTT.